This TCR beta chain is drawn from a study of blood T cell repertoires in COVID-19. Here immunoSEQ multiplex PCR was the method, and the copy in TCRdb shows in-frame clones only, minus some. Of about 260,000 clones in the sample, 84% were seen once. This CDR3 has 15 amino acids. Germline loops: CDR1 MNHEY, CDR2 SVGAGI. V was pared by 6 bases and J by 3 bases, with 7 bases of the junction left unmatched. The sequence derives from a woman in her thirties or forties who had recovered from COVID-19. The chain employs TRBV6-5 and TRBJ2-7; 11 nucleotides match TRBD2. The sequenced material came from peripheral blood. As DNA, the CDR3 is TGTGCCAGCAGACCCCTAGCGGGGGGTATCTACGAGCAGTACTTC. It is translated as CASRPLAGGIYEQYF.